This T cell receptor beta chain was identified during a study of regulatory T cells. General study results and limits: Patient repertoires had restricted TRB V-J pairs and skewed V and J usage, most in Tregs.

In regard to this clone: The antigen is unknown.

The germline V gene encodes CDR1 SEHNR and CDR2 FQNEAQ (reference sequence). The CDR3 is 13 amino acids. V was pared by 5 bases and J by 3 bases, with 2 bases of the junction left unmatched. The PCR used 52 TRBV and 13 TRBJ primers. Profiling relied on immunoSEQ multiplex PCR, and the TCRdb table lists in-frame clones only, not all of them. The sample yields about 5,800 clones, approximately 80% seen once. The V and J genes are TRBV7-9 and TRBJ1-2; TRBD1 matches at 8 bases. Source material: CD8+ T cells sorted from blood. The TCR sequence derives from a child under 18 with CD3G deficiency. The CDR3 here is CASSQTGDYGYTF. The CDR3 bases are TGTGCCAGCAGCCAGACAGGGGACTATGGCTACACCTTC.